Reported below is one T cell receptor (beta chain). Its cognate antigen is unknown. This CDR3 contains 13 residues. Germline loops: CDR1 SQVTM, CDR2 ANQGSEA. The ends lost 3 bases at V and 7 bases at J; junction bases unmatched: 5. This sample was included in a study of T cells in localized non-small cell lung cancer. Method: immunoSEQ multiplex PCR; TCRdb's copy keeps in-frame clones and lacks some. The table lists over 550 clones, around 20% of them singletons. Findings and caveats of the study: With higher T cell density in blood came longer overall survival.

V is TRBV29-1 and J is TRBJ2-1; 8 nucleotides align to TRBD2. This clonotype originated in a male donor aged 60 or over with stage III squamous cell lung carcinoma. Specimen: lung tumor tissue, collected before any cancer treatment. CDR3: CSVDSGTRNEQFF. The CDR3, as DNA: TGCAGCGTTGATTCGGGGACTAGAAATGAGCAGTTCTTC.